The next 26 T cell receptor beta chains were all read from a single sample in a study of blood T cells in healthy people across ages. A second PCR, run for about 7 to 11 cycles, used a sample-barcoded 5' primer plus a J-beta primer mix. Via MiXCR, TCRdb re-called the 5' RACE reads, giving one row per CDR3 protein. The sample has 800,000 or so distinct CDR3 sequences, approximately 67% seen once. Sequenced: blood. All receptors derive from a man in his thirties or forties in good health.

This chain joins TRBV7-2 and TRBJ1-6, with 10 bases identical to TRBD1. Looked up from germline, CDR1 is SGHTA and CDR2 is FQGNSA. This CDR3 has 17 amino acids. With V trimmed by 2 bases and J by 4 bases, 5 bases remained unmatched. The CDR3 reads CASSLRTGGIYNSPLHF. The CDR3 nucleotides read TGTGCCAGCAGCTTACGGACAGGGGGTATTTATAATTCACCCCTCCACTTT.

In this sample, this clonotype turned up many times. The chain carries TRBV29-1 and TRBJ2-3; D ambiguous. This CDR3 is built from 12 residues. Trimming took off 7 bases at V and 4 bases at J, with 12 bases between the two ends. Germline CDR1 SQVTM, CDR2 ANQGSEA. CDR3 coding DNA: TGCAGCGCCATTGACTGGGCAGATACGCAGTATTTT. It encodes CSAIDWADTQYF.

This clonotype appeared a single time. CDR3 sequence (DNA): TGCAGTGCTAGAGATCCCCTTTCTGGGGCCAACGTCCTGACTTTC. Its protein product is CSARDPLSGANVLTF. The chain couples TRBV20-1 to TRBJ2-6; D gene ambiguous. There are 15 residues in the CDR3. Germline values: CDR1 DFQATT, CDR2 SNEGSKA (reference sequence). Trimming shortened V by 0 bases and J by 1 base, and 7 bases separated the two germline ends.

The V call is TRBV6-2 or TRBV6-3, the J call TRBJ2-4; 8 bases are a match to TRBD1. Near its end, the DNA agrees better with TRBJ2-7, so the J call may be wrong. The germline V gene encodes CDR1 MNHEY and CDR2 SVGEGT. The CDR3 has 15 residues. Here the CDR3 reads CASSYGTGGSGEQYF. CDR3 in DNA: TGTGCCAGCAGTTACGGGACAGGAGGCTCCGGCGAGCAGTACTTC.

The chain uses TRBV7-2 and TRBJ1-2, with 7 bases that match TRBD1. The CDR3 has 14 residues. V trimming: 5 bases; J trimming: 4 bases; junction bases outside the gene matches: 7. Germline CDR1 is SGHTA and CDR2 is FQGNSA. The CDR3 protein is CASSAQTGSYGYTF. The CDR3 DNA follows: TGTGCCAGCAGCGCTCAGACAGGGAGCTATGGCTACACCTTC.

V is TRBV6-2 or TRBV6-3 and J is TRBJ2-4, with 7 bases that match TRBD2. V shed 4 bases and J 7 bases; nucleotides not matched to a gene: 7. The CDR3 sequence is 14 residues long. CDR1 MNHEY and CDR2 SVGEGT come from the germline V gene. The CDR3 is CASSFSGEGNIQYF. The DNA of the CDR3 is TGTGCCAGCAGTTTCTCGGGGGAGGGGAACATTCAGTACTTC.

V gene TRBV7-3 combines with J gene TRBJ2-1, with D tentatively TRBD1 (5 bases). The germline V gene has CDR1 SGHTA and CDR2 FQGTGA. The CDR3 has 13 amino acids. Deletions cut 5 bases from V and 7 bases from J, with 12 bases between. The CDR3 nucleotides read TGTGCCAGCAGCCCTGGACATCCTAATGAGCAGTTCTTC. As protein: CASSPGHPNEQFF. Variable domain in full (rest from reference TRBV7-3 and TRBJ2-1): GAGVSQTPSNKVTEKGKYVELRCDPISGHTALYWYRQSLGQGPEFLIYFQGTGAADDSGLPNDRFFAVRPEGSVSTLKIQRTERGDSAVYLCASSPGHPNEQFFGPGTRLTVL.

In the case of this clonotype: A junction end diverges from the germline sequence, so it may reflect a read error. The rearrangement joins TRBV29-1 to TRBJ2-7; D is undetermined. This CDR3 contains 13 residues. The germline gives CDR1 SQVTM, CDR2 ANQGSEA. The CDR3 coding sequence is TGCGGCGTTGGGTTGACGGATCCCTACGTGCAGTACTTC. It translates to CGVGLTDPYVQYF.

This clonotype was counted only a few times. The chain recombines TRBV20-1 with TRBJ2-7, with 7 bases matching TRBD1. CDR3 length equals 12 residues. Germline lookup yields CDR1 DFQATT and CDR2 SNEGSKA (reference sequence). Unmatched junction bases numbered 3, after V lost 7 bases and J lost 0 bases. CDR3 residues: CSVDRVSYEQYF. The CDR3 nucleotides read TGCAGTGTTGACAGGGTCTCCTACGAGCAGTACTTC.

The chain carries TRBV12-3 or TRBV12-4 and TRBJ2-3, with a weak D call TRBD1 (6 bases). V gave up 4 bases and J gave up 0 bases, with 14 bases separating them. The CDR3 has 16 residues. The CDR3 region is CASSSNRAASTDTQYF. DNA of the CDR3: TGTGCCAGCAGTTCCAACAGGGCCGCTAGCACAGATACGCAGTATTTT.

This clonotype was observed once. CDR3 in DNA: TGTGCCATCAGGGACAGCAATCAGCCCCAGCATTTT. The encoded protein is CAIRDSNQPQHF. The genes are TRBV10-3 and TRBJ1-5; D is uncertain. Trimming shortened V by 6 bases and J by 1 base, and 4 bases separated the two germline ends. The germline gives CDR1 ENHRY, CDR2 SYGVKD. CDR3 length: 12 amino acids.

In its sample, this clonotype was seen a few times. The chain carries TRBV6-2 or TRBV6-3 and TRBJ2-2; TRBD1 agrees at 8 bases. The trim removed 11 bases at V and 1 base at J, leaving 6 bases unmatched. Looked up from germline, CDR1 is MNHEY and CDR2 is SVGEGT. The CDR3 is 14 amino acids. CDR3 in amino acids: CASAGTGNTGELFF. Written as DNA, the CDR3 is TGTGCCTCCGCCGGGACAGGGAACACCGGGGAGCTGTTTTTT.

About this clonotype itself: One base away lies a much larger clone, so this may be a sequencing read error. The chain carries TRBV14 and TRBJ2-7; 8 bases are a match to TRBD1. This CDR3 region has 14 residues. The germline V gene encodes CDR1 SGHDN and CDR2 FVKESK. The CDR3 DNA reads TGTGCCATCAGCCAATACAGGGGGACCTACGAGCAGTACTTC. This gives the protein CAISQYRGTYEQYF.

The chain couples TRBV28 to TRBJ1-5, with a possible D match to TRBD1 (5 bases). CDR1 and CDR2 from the germline V gene are MDHEN and SYDVKM. V shed 6 bases and J shed 2 bases, with 26 bases lying between them. The CDR3 is made up of 19 amino acids. The CDR3 region has the DNA TGTGCCAGCAGCTCGTTGTGGGCAGGGTTCGAGCAAGGCAATCAGCCCCAGCATTTT. Translated: CASSSLWAGFEQGNQPQHF.

The genes are TRBV28 and TRBJ1-2, with no clear D. This CDR3 spans 15 amino acids. CDR1 and CDR2 from the germline V gene are MDHEN and SYDVKM. V dropped 8 bases and J dropped 7 bases, with 23 bases sitting between them. The CDR3 is CASFFMGGLIGGYTF. CDR3 in DNA: TGTGCCAGCTTCTTTATGGGAGGTTTGATCGGTGGCTACACCTTC.

The chain uses TRBV7-6 and TRBJ2-1, with 11 bases identical to TRBD2. The CDR3 totals 15 residues. The germline V gene encodes CDR1 SGHVS and CDR2 FNYEAQ. The V and J ends lost 5 bases and 7 bases, in that order; junction bases with no gene match: 7. CDR3 residues: CASSPVAGGGNEQFF. The CDR3 bases are TGTGCCAGCAGCCCTGTAGCGGGGGGGGGTAATGAGCAGTTCTTC. The full variable domain, its missing parts supplied by reference TRBV7-6 and TRBJ2-1, is GAGVSQSPRYKVTKRGQDVALRCDPISGHVSLYWYRQALGQGPEFLTYFNYEAQQDKSGLPNDRFSAERPEGSISTLTIQRTEQRDSAMYRCASSPVAGGGNEQFFGPGTRLTVL.

The V call is TRBV29-1, the J call TRBJ2-1, with D possibly TRBD1 on 5 matching bases. The CDR3 is made up of 12 amino acids. Germline V lookup: CDR1 SQVTM, CDR2 ANQGSEA. V was cut by 6 bases and J by 5 bases, with 11 bases left in between. The CDR3 DNA reads TGCAGCGTCCTGACAGCTAACAATGAGCAGTTCTTC. Amino acid sequence: CSVLTANNEQFF.

This chain uses TRBV18 with TRBJ1-2; the D is unclear. V dropped 8 bases and J dropped 0 bases, with 7 bases sitting between them. Germline CDR1 and CDR2: KGHSH and LQKENI. This CDR3 comprises 12 residues. The CDR3 loop reads CASRTPNYGYTF. DNA for the CDR3: TGTGCCAGCCGTACACCTAACTATGGCTACACCTTC.

J is TRBJ1-5 and V is TRBV28, with a weak D call TRBD1 (5 bases). Trimming removed 6 bases from V and 3 bases from J, with 9 bases in between. This CDR3 has 13 amino acids. Germline CDR1 and CDR2: MDHEN and SYDVKM. The CDR3 is CASSTGINQPQHF. As DNA, the CDR3 is TGTGCCAGCAGCACAGGTATCAATCAGCCCCAGCATTTT. Full variable domain (outside the CDR3, taken from reference TRBV28 and TRBJ1-5): DVKVTQSSRYLVKRTGEKVFLECVQDMDHENMFWYRQDPGLGLRLIYFSYDVKMKEKGDIPEGYSVSREKKERFSLILESASTNQTSMYLCASSTGINQPQHFGDGTRLSIL.

This clonotype was counted only a few times. J is TRBJ2-5 and V is TRBV27; 10 bases are shared with TRBD2. This CDR3 contains 17 residues. Germline V gives CDR1 MNHEY, CDR2 SMNVEV (reference sequence). The J segment lost 4 bases and the V segment lost 1 base, leaving 9 bases of the junction unmatched. DNA of the CDR3: TGTGCCAGCAGTTTATTCCCTCGAGCGGGGGGGGGAGAGACCCAGTACTTC. Translated, it gives CASSLFPRAGGGETQYF.

The rearrangement links TRBV20-1 to TRBJ2-1; D uncertain. CDR1 and CDR2 (germline): DFQATT, SNEGSKA (reference sequence). CDR3 length equals 11 residues. V shed 1 base and J shed 8 bases, with 6 bases lying between them. This CDR3 reads CSARVKDEQFF. CDR3 bases: TGCAGTGCTAGAGTAAAGGATGAGCAGTTCTTC.

This clonotype has more than one count but fewer than ten. The gene calls are TRBV4-3 and TRBJ2-1; 9 bases are a match to TRBD2. Trimming at V came to 1 base and at J to 7 bases, leaving 11 bases not matched to a gene. Germline V gene data show CDR1 as LGHNA and CDR2 as YSLEER. The CDR3 has 17 residues. CDR3 nucleotides: TGCGCCAGCAGCCAAGCGTTCGCGGGGGGGCTTGGAAATGAGCAGTTCTTC. Residues: CASSQAFAGGLGNEQFF.

CDR3 DNA: TGTGCCAGCAGCGCCCGATTTGATAAAGCGGGGAGCTCCTACAATGAGCAGTTCTTC. The encoded protein is CASSARFDKAGSSYNEQFF. The J gene is TRBJ2-1, the V gene TRBV9; 7 bases are shared with TRBD2. The germline V gene encodes CDR1 SGDLS and CDR2 YYNGEE. V was clipped by 3 bases and J by 0 bases; unmatched bases: 15. The CDR3 consists of 19 residues.

The chain uses TRBV15 and TRBJ2-1; D perhaps matches TRBD1 (5 bases). There are 16 residues in the CDR3. Deletions cut 3 bases from V and 3 bases from J, with 15 bases between. Germline loops: CDR1 LNHNV, CDR2 YYDKDF (reference sequence). CDR3: CATSSRQISHYNEQFF. The DNA for the CDR3 is TGTGCCACCAGCAGTAGACAGATCTCTCACTACAATGAGCAGTTCTTC.

The chain is built from TRBV7-6 and TRBJ2-5, with TRBD2 matching over 7 bases. The CDR3 extends over 15 amino acids. In germline, CDR1 is SGHVS, CDR2 FNYEAQ. J was trimmed by 5 bases and V by 5 bases; bases with no gene match: 11. The CDR3 protein is CASSLGLDYRETQYF. In nucleotides, the CDR3 is TGTGCCAGCAGCCTAGGACTAGACTACCGGGAGACCCAGTACTTC.

In its sample, this clonotype was seen a few times. The J gene is TRBJ2-5, the V gene TRBV6-5; unclear D gene. CDR3 length: 13 amino acids. Per the germline V gene, CDR1 is MNHEY and CDR2 is SVGAGI. Trimming stripped 6 bases from V and 2 bases from J, with 10 bases between. The CDR3: CASRPPGQETQYF. CDR3 DNA sequence: TGTGCCAGCAGGCCCCCCGGTCAAGAGACCCAGTACTTC.